The next 24 T cell receptor beta chains were all read from a single sample in a study of chemoradiotherapy in HPV16-positive cancers. Produced via immunoSEQ multiplex PCR; TCRdb's table is partial and in-frame only. This sample has several thousand clones; more than 70% occur once, and the top ten carry approximately 3.8%. The sample in question was tumor tissue, obtained from a patient who underwent chemoradiotherapy. The source is a human donor with HPV-associated anogenital cancer.

This sequence joins TRBV19 and TRBJ2-6, with D unresolved. The V gene lost 6 bases and the J gene lost 4 bases, with 10 bases spanning the gap. Germline loops: CDR1 LNHDA, CDR2 SQIVND (reference sequence). The CDR3 covers 14 residues. CDR3 DNA sequence: TGTGCCAGTAGCTTCCAATCGGGGGCCAACGTCCTGACTTTC. Translation gives CASSFQSGANVLTF. Drawing the rest from reference TRBV19 and TRBJ2-6, the complete variable domain is DGGITQSPKYLFRKEGQNVTLSCEQNLNHDAMYWYRQDPGQGLRLIYYSQIVNDFQKGDIAEGYSVSREKKESFPLTVTSAQKNPTAFYLCASSFQSGANVLTFGAGSRLTVL.

This clone was detected only once. The CDR3 bases are TGTGCCAGCAGTGAATCGAGGGGTGGGGTCGAAAAACTGTTTTTT. It specifies CASSESRGGVEKLFF. This chain uses TRBV25-1 with TRBJ1-4; D may be TRBD1 (5 bases). V lost 1 base and J lost 8, with 14 bases in between. CDR1 is MGHDK, CDR2 SYGVNS, per germline. The CDR3 has 15 residues.

The DNA for the CDR3 is TGTGCCTGGAGTGTAGCGGGCTACAATGAGCAGTTCTTC. Protein: CAWSVAGYNEQFF. The rearrangement uses TRBV30 and TRBJ2-1; D is possibly TRBD2 (6 bases). Trimming took off 0 bases at V and 3 bases at J, with 6 bases between the two ends. The V gene's germline CDR1 is GTSNPN and CDR2 SVGIG (reference sequence). This CDR3 spans 13 amino acids.

This chain joins TRBV7-8 and TRBJ1-1; perhaps TRBD1 as D (6 bases). V lost 2 bases, J lost 4 bases, and 14 bases lay in between. Germline values: CDR1 SGHVS, CDR2 FQNEAQ. The CDR3 contains 15 residues. CDR3 nucleotides: TGTGCCAGCAGCTTATTACGAACAGGGAGCACTGAAGCTTTCTTT. Protein sequence: CASSLLRTGSTEAFF.

The DNA for the CDR3 is TGTGCCTGGAGCATCGGCCTGGGGAATCAGCCCCAGCATTTT. Translating gives CAWSIGLGNQPQHF. The chain links TRBV30 to TRBJ1-5; D uncertain. This CDR3 spans 14 amino acids. Germline V gene data show CDR1 as GTSNPN and CDR2 as SVGIG (reference sequence). Trimming stripped 3 bases from V and 4 bases from J, with 13 bases between.

This chain uses TRBV19 with TRBJ2-3; the D is unclear. V was shortened by 4 bases and J by 3 bases, with 17 bases between the two germline ends. Germline loops: CDR1 LNHDA, CDR2 SQIVND (reference sequence). There are 16 residues in the CDR3. For the CDR3, the DNA is TGTGCCAGTAGTACCCTGGGCCCCGGCGGTACAGATACGCAGTATTTT. Residues: CASSTLGPGGTDTQYF.

CDR3 DNA sequence: TGCGCCAGCGGGGGGGACCCAACCAGAGCAGAGACCCAGTACTTC. It translates to CASGGDPTRAETQYF. The chain couples TRBV23-1 to TRBJ2-5, with 7 bases aligning to TRBD2. TRBV23-1 is treated as an ORF (open reading frame) with a function not yet certain. The CDR3 contains 15 residues. V was clipped by 8 bases and J by 4 bases; unmatched bases: 13.

The rearrangement uses TRBV18 and TRBJ1-2; D gene unclear. This CDR3 spans 15 amino acids. Germline CDR1 reads KGHSH; CDR2 reads LQKENI. The germline V and J ends were trimmed by 3 bases and 4 bases, with 15 bases remaining between them. The CDR3 nucleotides read TGTGCCAGCTCACCGCCCGGCAGGCAGGCCTATGGCTACACCTTC. It encodes CASSPPGRQAYGYTF. Full variable domain (outside the CDR3, taken from reference TRBV18 and TRBJ1-2): NAGVMQNPRHLVRRRGQEARLRCSPMKGHSHVYWYRQLPEEGLKFMVYLQKENIIDESGMPKERFSAEFPKEGPSILRIQQVVRGDSAAYFCASSPPGRQAYGYTFGSGTRLTVV.

The chain uses TRBV6-5 and TRBJ1-2; 9 bases match TRBD1. CDR1 MNHEY and CDR2 SVGAGI come from the germline V gene. The CDR3 is made up of 15 amino acids. The ends lost 4 bases at V and 4 bases at J; junction bases unmatched: 7. The CDR3 DNA is TGTGCCAGCAGTTCTAAACAGGGGGCGGGCTATGGCTACACCTTC. This sequence encodes CASSSKQGAGYGYTF.

This clone is a singleton in its sample. As DNA, the CDR3 is TGTGCCAGCAGCTTAGGAATAGATACGCAGTATTTT. Protein sequence: CASSLGIDTQYF. The chain recombines TRBV7-3 with TRBJ2-3; no clear D. The CDR3 sequence is 12 residues long. Germline V gene lookup returns CDR1 SGHTA and CDR2 FQGTGA. V lost 2 bases, J lost 5 bases, and 5 bases lay in between.

This clone was detected only a few times. The chain carries TRBV19 and TRBJ1-6, with D possibly matching TRBD1 (5 bases). Trimming removed 5 bases from V and 9 bases from J, with 11 bases in between. The CDR3 runs to 13 residues. Germline-derived CDR1 and CDR2 are LNHDA and SQIVND (reference sequence). Here the CDR3 DNA reads TGTGCCAGTAGTGAAGGGAGGGGTTCACCCCTCCACTTT. This sequence encodes CASSEGRGSPLHF.

This clone showed up just once. This chain connects TRBV7-9 to TRBJ2-1; no clear D. V was cut by 5 bases and J by 0 bases, with 5 bases left in between. This CDR3 contains 13 residues. From germline, CDR1 is SEHNR and CDR2 FQNEAQ (reference sequence). CDR3 coding DNA: TGTGCCAGCAGCCCAAGCTCCTACAATGAGCAGTTCTTC. As protein: CASSPSSYNEQFF.

V is TRBV11-3 and J is TRBJ1-2; 8 bases are shared with TRBD1. Trimming took 4 bases from V and 2 from J; bases not matched to a gene: 9. This CDR3 is 16 amino acids long. Germline V CDR1 and CDR2: SGHNT, YENEEA. The CDR3 region is CASSSRDRPMNYGYTF. CDR3 DNA sequence: TGTGCCAGCAGCTCCCGGGACAGGCCGATGAACTATGGCTACACCTTC.

The chain carries TRBV29-1 and TRBJ1-5; unclear D gene. The CDR3 is made up of 15 amino acids. Germline CDR1 reads SQVTM; CDR2 reads ANQGSEA. With 4 bases removed from V and 2 bases from J, the gap between germline ends came to 15 bases. CDR3 bases: TGCAGCGTTGCCGACGGATTTTTGGGCAATCAGCCCCAGCATTTT. This sequence encodes CSVADGFLGNQPQHF.

The chain employs TRBV7-6 and TRBJ2-2; D uncertain. Germline V gene sequence: CDR1 SGHVS, CDR2 FNYEAQ. Deletions cut 1 base from V and 4 bases from J, with 7 bases between. The CDR3 is 14 amino acids. CDR3 in amino acids: CASSLVGLTGELFF. The CDR3 DNA reads TGTGCCAGCAGCTTAGTAGGCCTCACCGGGGAGCTGTTTTTT.

The chain uses TRBV6-5 and TRBJ1-6, with D perhaps matching TRBD1 (5 bases). The V end was cut by 2 bases, the J end by 9 bases, with 11 bases between. Germline lookup yields CDR1 MNHEY and CDR2 SVGAGI. The CDR3 runs to 14 residues. The CDR3 protein is CASSYSRAGSPLHF. The CDR3 region has the DNA TGTGCCAGCAGTTACAGCAGGGCGGGTTCACCCCTCCACTTT.

This clone came up once. CDR3 sequence reads: CASSRLDVEQFF. Written as DNA, the CDR3 is TGTGCCAGCAGCCGACTAGACGTTGAGCAGTTCTTC. This chain uses TRBV2 with TRBJ2-1, with a tentative D call TRBD2 (6 bases). The V and J ends lost 6 bases and 9 bases respectively, with 12 bases between them. Germline CDR1 SNHLY, CDR2 FYNNEI. This CDR3 has 12 residues.

The chain carries TRBV10-3 and TRBJ2-3; D is unclear. The CDR3 runs to 12 residues. Per germline, CDR1 ENHRY and CDR2 SYGVKD. V was clipped by 11 bases and J by 3 bases, with 12 bases between them. CDR3 nucleotides: TGTGCCTCCAAGGTCCTTACAGATACGCAGTATTTT. Amino acid sequence: CASKVLTDTQYF.

The genes are TRBV2 and TRBJ1-3; TRBD1 might be the D (5 bases). V lost 5 bases and J 0 bases, leaving 20 bases between the germline ends. Germline values: CDR1 SNHLY, CDR2 FYNNEI. The CDR3 sequence is 18 residues long. The CDR3 DNA sequence: TGTGCCAGCAGTCTGACCCACCCGGGACTGAACTCTGGAAACACCATATATTTT. The encoded protein is CASSLTHPGLNSGNTIYF.

The chain carries TRBV28 and TRBJ2-7; no definite D call. The V end lost 3 bases, the J end lost 5 bases, and 14 bases lay between the germline ends. The CDR3 contains 14 residues. Germline V lookup: CDR1 MDHEN, CDR2 SYDVKM. CDR3 residues: CASSLLGNQNEQYV. CDR3 DNA sequence: TGTGCCAGCAGTTTGCTAGGGAATCAGAACGAGCAGTACGTC.

This sequence joins TRBV11-2 and TRBJ1-1; maybe TRBD1 (5 bases). The germline V gene encodes CDR1 SGHAT and CDR2 FQNNGV. V gave up 1 base and J gave up 1 base, with 7 bases separating them. The length of the CDR3 is 14 residues. CDR3 nucleotides: TGTGCCAGCAGCTTAGTCGGGGGGAACACTGAAGCTTTCTTT. Protein: CASSLVGGNTEAFF.

This clone was seen only once. This sequence joins TRBV10-3 and TRBJ1-4; D not certain. Germline V gene lookup returns CDR1 ENHRY and CDR2 SYGVKD. The CDR3 is 16 residues long. The V gene lost 3 bases and the J gene lost 4 bases, with 15 bases spanning the gap. The chain's CDR3 is CAISESLGGLNEKLFF. In DNA, the CDR3 is TGTGCCATCAGTGAATCGCTTGGAGGGCTTAATGAAAAACTGTTTTTT.

This clone occurred once. The chain employs TRBV7-2 and TRBJ2-5; D possibly matches TRBD1 or TRBD2 (6 bases each). This CDR3 is built from 15 residues. V lost 4 bases and J lost 5, with 17 bases in between. The germline V gene encodes CDR1 SGHTA and CDR2 FQGNSA. The chain's CDR3 is CASSSSGGGLETQYF. The CDR3 bases are TGTGCCAGCAGCTCCTCAGGAGGGGGGCTTGAGACCCAGTACTTC.

The chain uses TRBV7-2 and TRBJ1-2, with TRBD1 matching over 9 bases. In germline, CDR1 is SGHTA, CDR2 FQGNSA. The J segment lost 4 bases and the V segment lost 5 bases, leaving 5 bases of the junction unmatched. This CDR3 is 14 amino acids long. The DNA of the CDR3 is TGTGCCAGCAGCGACTACAGGGGGCTCTATGGCTACACCTTC. It specifies CASSDYRGLYGYTF.